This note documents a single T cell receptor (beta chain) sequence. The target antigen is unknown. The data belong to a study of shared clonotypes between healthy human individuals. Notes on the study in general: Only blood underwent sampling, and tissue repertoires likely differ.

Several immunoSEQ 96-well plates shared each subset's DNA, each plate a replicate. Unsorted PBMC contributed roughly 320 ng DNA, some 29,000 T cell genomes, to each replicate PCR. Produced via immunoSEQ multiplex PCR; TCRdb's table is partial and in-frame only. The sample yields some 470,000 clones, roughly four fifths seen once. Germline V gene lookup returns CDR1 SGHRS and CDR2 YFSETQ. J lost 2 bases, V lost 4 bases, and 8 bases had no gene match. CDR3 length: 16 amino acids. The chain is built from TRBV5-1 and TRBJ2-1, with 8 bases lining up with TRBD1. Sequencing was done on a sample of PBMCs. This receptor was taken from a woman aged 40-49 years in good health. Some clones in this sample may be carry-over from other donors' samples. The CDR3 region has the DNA TGCGCCAGCAGCATTTCTCCAGGGGGCCCCTACAATGAGCAGTTCTTC. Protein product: CASSISPGGPYNEQFF.